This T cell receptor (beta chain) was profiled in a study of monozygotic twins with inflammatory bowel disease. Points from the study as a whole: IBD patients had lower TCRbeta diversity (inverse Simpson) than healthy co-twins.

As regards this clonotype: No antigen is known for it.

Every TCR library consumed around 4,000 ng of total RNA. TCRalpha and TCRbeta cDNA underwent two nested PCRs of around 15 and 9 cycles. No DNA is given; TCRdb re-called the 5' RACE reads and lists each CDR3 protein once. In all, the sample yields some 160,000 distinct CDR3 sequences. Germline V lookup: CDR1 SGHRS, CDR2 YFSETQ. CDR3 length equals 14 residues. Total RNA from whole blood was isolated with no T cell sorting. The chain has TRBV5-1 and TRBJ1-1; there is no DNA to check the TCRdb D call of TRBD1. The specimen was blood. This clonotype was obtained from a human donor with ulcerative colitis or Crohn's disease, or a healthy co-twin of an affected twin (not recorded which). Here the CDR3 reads CASGPLSGNTEAFF. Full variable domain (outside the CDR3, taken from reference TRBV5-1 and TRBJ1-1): KAGVTQTPRYLIKTRGQQVTLSCSPISGHRSVSWYQQTPGQGLQFLFEYFSETQRNKGNFPGRFSGRQFSNSRSEMNVSTLELGDSALYLCASGPLSGNTEAFFGQGTRLTVV.